Shown below are 4 T cell receptor beta chains from a single sample sequenced in a study of graft-versus-host responses after intestinal transplantation. These TCRs' antigens remain unknown. Profiling relied on immunoSEQ multiplex PCR, and the TCRdb table lists in-frame clones only, not all of them. The sample records about 89,000 clones, 91% being singletons. This material consisted of unstimulated CD4+ T cells sorted from spleen or lymph node cells, taken before intestinal transplant. All receptors derive from a human donor who received an intestinal transplant.

The chain uses TRBV11-3 and TRBJ2-1, with 9 bases aligning to TRBD2. Trimming cost V 5 bases and J 12 bases; bases outside gene matches: 5. This CDR3 has 12 residues. Germline CDR1 reads SGHNT; CDR2 reads YENEEA. The CDR3 DNA sequence: TGTGCCAGCAGCCCTAGCGGGGTTGGGCAGTTCTTC. Protein: CASSPSGVGQFF.

The genes are TRBV9 and TRBJ2-7, with TRBD2 matching over 7 bases. Losses at the gene ends were 0 bases for V and 5 bases for J; bases not matched to a gene: 11. Germline V gene sequence: CDR1 SGDLS, CDR2 YYNGEE. The CDR3 runs 16 residues. The CDR3 region has the DNA TGTGCCAGCAGCGTAGTGGGGGGGGGAGGCTTCCACGAGCAGTACTTC. As protein: CASSVVGGGGFHEQYF. The variable domain in full, completed from reference TRBV9 and TRBJ2-7, reads DSGVTQTPKHLITATGQRVTLRCSPRSGDLSVYWYQQSLDQGLQFLIQYYNGEERAKGNILERFSAQQFPDLHSELNLSSLELGDSALYFCASSVVGGGGFHEQYFGPGTRLTVT.

The chain employs TRBV6-5 and TRBJ1-2; D gene unclear. Deletions cut 8 bases from V and 4 bases from J, with 11 bases between. Germline loops: CDR1 MNHEY, CDR2 SVGAGI. The CDR3 loop spans 12 amino acids. The CDR3 region has the DNA TGTGCCAGCCACGAGCGGGGCTATGGCTACACCTTC. It translates to CASHERGYGYTF.

This rearrangement joins TRBV18 to TRBJ1-1, with D tentatively TRBD1 (5 bases). This CDR3 contains 13 residues. Trimming removed 4 bases at V and 3 bases at J, with 9 bases between. Germline assignment: CDR1 KGHSH and CDR2 LQKENI. The CDR3 loop reads CASSQGPDTEAFF. Written as DNA, the CDR3 is TGTGCCAGCTCACAGGGGCCTGACACTGAAGCTTTCTTT.